Listed below are T cell receptor beta chains from one sample, sequenced in a study of cytomegalovirus exposure and HLA in healthy donors. Clones were read by immunoSEQ multiplex PCR, and TCRdb kept only the in-frame ones, dropping some. This sample has 250,000 to 350,000 clones, with roughly 90% found just once. The sample was PBMCs. These receptors were obtained from a man aged 35 to 55 in good health and CMV-seropositive. The CDR3 runs from the conserved cysteine through the conserved F or W. Fields, in order: V gene, D gene, clone size, J gene, CDR3 DNA, CDR3 protein. The D gene is left open where the match is weak. Size tells how often a clone was seen (once, few, many) or the class of an expanded clone, and some rows leave it out.

v_call: TRBV11-2; d_call: TRBD2; clone_size: NA; j_call: TRBJ2-7; cdr3_nt: TGTGCCAGCAGCTCGGAGAGACTAGCGTTTCACGAGCAGTACTTC; cdr3_aa: CASSSERLAFHEQYF
v_call: TRBV12-5; d_call: TRBD1; clone_size: NA; j_call: TRBJ1-2; cdr3_nt: TGTGCTAGTGGTCTCTCGGGACAGGCGGTTTATGAGGGCTACACCTTC; cdr3_aa: CASGLSGQAVYEGYTF
v_call: TRBV7-9; d_call: NA; clone_size: NA; j_call: TRBJ1-1; cdr3_nt: TGTGCCAGCAGCGAGGCCGGGGGAAAAACTGAAGCTTTCTTT; cdr3_aa: CASSEAGGKTEAFF
v_call: TRBV6-5; d_call: TRBD2; clone_size: once; j_call: TRBJ2-7; cdr3_nt: TGTGCCAGCAGCACCAAAGCGGGAGCCGCCTACGAGCAGTACTTC; cdr3_aa: CASSTKAGAAYEQYF
v_call: TRBV7-9; d_call: NA; clone_size: NA; j_call: TRBJ2-7; cdr3_nt: TGTTCCAGCGCAGGTGTTCAATACGAGCAGTACTTC; cdr3_aa: CSSAGVQYEQYF
v_call: TRBV12-5; d_call: NA; clone_size: NA; j_call: TRBJ2-1; cdr3_nt: TGTGCTAGTAGCAACTCTCCAGGGGCCTATGACAATGAGCAGTTCTTC; cdr3_aa: CASSNSPGAYDNEQFF
v_call: TRBV28; d_call: TRBD2; clone_size: NA; j_call: TRBJ2-5; cdr3_nt: TGTGCCAGCAGTTTTCTATATGGCGGGAGGGGAGAGACCCAGTACTTC; cdr3_aa: CASSFLYGGRGETQYF
v_call: TRBV11-2; d_call: TRBD2; clone_size: NA; j_call: TRBJ2-1; cdr3_nt: TGTGCCAGCAGCCCCGGTCGACTAGCCGGGAATGAGCAGTTCTTC; cdr3_aa: CASSPGRLAGNEQFF
v_call: TRBV7-2; d_call: TRBD2; clone_size: NA; j_call: TRBJ2-3; cdr3_nt: TGTGCCAGCAGCCCGCTAGCGGAGGGGCTTCGAAGGGCAACGCAGTATTTT; cdr3_aa: CASSPLAEGLRRATQYF
v_call: TRBV5-1; d_call: TRBD1; clone_size: NA; j_call: TRBJ2-7; cdr3_nt: TGCGCCAGCAGCTTGGACCAGGGGGCCGGCTACGAGCAGTACTTC; cdr3_aa: CASSLDQGAGYEQYF
v_call: TRBV5-1; d_call: NA; clone_size: NA; j_call: TRBJ1-2; cdr3_nt: TGCGCCAGCAGCTTGGATTACAGGGACATCTATGGCTACACCTTC; cdr3_aa: CASSLDYRDIYGYTF
v_call: TRBV7-9; d_call: NA; clone_size: NA; j_call: TRBJ2-3; cdr3_nt: TGTGCCAGCAGGTACTTGACAGATACGCAGTATTTT; cdr3_aa: CASRYLTDTQYF
v_call: TRBV29-1; d_call: TRBD2; clone_size: NA; j_call: TRBJ2-1; cdr3_nt: TGCAGCGTTGAAGGGACTAGCGGGAGCGAGGAGCAGTTCTTC; cdr3_aa: CSVEGTSGSEEQFF
v_call: TRBV5-6; d_call: NA; clone_size: NA; j_call: TRBJ2-4; cdr3_nt: TGTGCCAGCAGCTTCGGAGGATCACTAGCCAAAAACATTCAGTACTTC; cdr3_aa: CASSFGGSLAKNIQYF
v_call: TRBV19; d_call: TRBD1; clone_size: NA; j_call: TRBJ1-5; cdr3_nt: TGTGCCAGTAGGGGCTCCGGGACAGCCCATCAGCCCCAGCATTTT; cdr3_aa: CASRGSGTAHQPQHF
v_call: TRBV28; d_call: NA; clone_size: once; j_call: TRBJ1-2; cdr3_nt: TGTGCCAGCAGAGGGGGGGTAGGGCGTACTAACTATGGCTACACCTTC; cdr3_aa: CASRGGVGRTNYGYTF
v_call: TRBV2; d_call: NA; clone_size: NA; j_call: TRBJ2-7; cdr3_nt: TGTGCCAGCAGGCGGGGCTCCTACGAGCAGTACTTC; cdr3_aa: CASRRGSYEQYF
v_call: TRBV13; d_call: TRBD1; clone_size: NA; j_call: TRBJ1-3; cdr3_nt: TGTGCCAGCAGCTCGGGACAGGGCTCTGGAAACACCATATATTTT; cdr3_aa: CASSSGQGSGNTIYF
v_call: TRBV19; d_call: NA; clone_size: NA; j_call: TRBJ2-1; cdr3_nt: TGTGCCAGTAGTAACCCACCCGGACAGTACAATGAGCAGTTCTTC; cdr3_aa: CASSNPPGQYNEQFF
v_call: TRBV10-3; d_call: TRBD2; clone_size: NA; j_call: TRBJ2-3; cdr3_nt: TGTGCCATCAGTGACCTCTCCGGGACTAGCGGGACGGAAGATACGCAGTATTTT; cdr3_aa: CAISDLSGTSGTEDTQYF
v_call: TRBV27; d_call: NA; clone_size: NA; j_call: TRBJ2-7; cdr3_nt: TGTGCCAGCAGTCCGCAGTCGCTCTACGAGCAGTACTTC; cdr3_aa: CASSPQSLYEQYF
v_call: TRBV27; d_call: NA; clone_size: NA; j_call: TRBJ2-7; cdr3_nt: TGTGCCAGCAGTTTAGGCCGGACAGCTGGGGACGAGCAGTACTTC; cdr3_aa: CASSLGRTAGDEQYF
v_call: TRBV10-3; d_call: NA; clone_size: NA; j_call: TRBJ2-7; cdr3_nt: TGTGCCATCAGGGACAGGGGGAAATCTGGACTAGCGGGTGAGCAGTACTTC; cdr3_aa: CAIRDRGKSGLAGEQYF
v_call: TRBV25-1; d_call: NA; clone_size: NA; j_call: TRBJ1-4; cdr3_nt: TGTGCCAGCAGTCCCAGGGGAACTAATGAAAAACTGTTTTTT; cdr3_aa: CASSPRGTNEKLFF
v_call: TRBV7-9; d_call: NA; clone_size: NA; j_call: TRBJ2-1; cdr3_nt: TGTGCCAGCAGCCTGCCTGGGAGTAGGGCCAATGAGCAGTTCTTC; cdr3_aa: CASSLPGSRANEQFF
v_call: TRBV7-9; d_call: NA; clone_size: NA; j_call: TRBJ2-7; cdr3_nt: TGTGCCAGCAGACTTAAAGGACAGTCGCACGAGCAGTACTTC; cdr3_aa: CASRLKGQSHEQYF
v_call: TRBV7-2; d_call: NA; clone_size: NA; j_call: TRBJ1-5; cdr3_nt: TGTGCCAGCAGCTTTCAGGAATGGAGCAATCAGCCCCAGCATTTT; cdr3_aa: CASSFQEWSNQPQHF
v_call: TRBV7-9; d_call: TRBD1; clone_size: NA; j_call: TRBJ1-1; cdr3_nt: TGTTCCAGCAGCTTAGCCGATTACAGTTTCAGGGGGACCTACACTGAAGCTTTCTTT; cdr3_aa: CSSSLADYSFRGTYTEAFF
v_call: TRBV5-1; d_call: TRBD1; clone_size: NA; j_call: TRBJ2-4; cdr3_nt: TGCGCCAGCAGCCCAGGGACAGGGAATTGGGGAAACATTCAGTACTTC; cdr3_aa: CASSPGTGNWGNIQYF
v_call: TRBV5-1; d_call: TRBD1; clone_size: NA; j_call: TRBJ2-7; cdr3_nt: TGCGCCAGCAGCACCATACAGGGGCTCTCCTACGAGCAGTACTTC; cdr3_aa: CASSTIQGLSYEQYF
v_call: TRBV29-1; d_call: NA; clone_size: NA; j_call: TRBJ2-7; cdr3_nt: TGCAGCGTTGTGGGACTTGGGAAATACGAGCAGTACTTC; cdr3_aa: CSVVGLGKYEQYF
v_call: TRBV7-3; d_call: NA; clone_size: NA; j_call: TRBJ2-7; cdr3_nt: TGTGCCAGCAGCTACGACTTGAGTAGCGAGCAGTACTTC; cdr3_aa: CASSYDLSSEQYF
v_call: TRBV6-5; d_call: NA; clone_size: NA; j_call: TRBJ1-2; cdr3_nt: TGTGCCAGCAGCACCTACTCCGGGACATCGTACTACACCTTC; cdr3_aa: CASSTYSGTSYYTF
v_call: TRBV4-3; d_call: TRBD2; clone_size: NA; j_call: TRBJ2-1; cdr3_nt: TGCGCCAGCAGCCGGACTAGCGGGTGGGGCAATCAGCAGTTCTTC; cdr3_aa: CASSRTSGWGNQQFF
v_call: TRBV30; d_call: TRBD1; clone_size: NA; j_call: TRBJ2-5; cdr3_nt: TGTGCCTGGAGTGAGGGCTGGCAGGGGGTGAAGACCCAGTACTTC; cdr3_aa: CAWSEGWQGVKTQYF
v_call: TRBV20-1; d_call: NA; clone_size: NA; j_call: TRBJ1-2; cdr3_nt: TGCAGTGCTGTCAGGGCCCCTGGCTACACCTTC; cdr3_aa: CSAVRAPGYTF
v_call: TRBV27; d_call: NA; clone_size: NA; j_call: TRBJ2-2; cdr3_nt: TGTGCCAGCAGTTTGGAGGAGAACACCGGGGAGCTGTTTTTT; cdr3_aa: CASSLEENTGELFF
v_call: TRBV7-2; d_call: NA; clone_size: NA; j_call: TRBJ2-7; cdr3_nt: TGTGCCAGCAGCTTAGCTAGCGGCCGCTACGAGCAGTACTTC; cdr3_aa: CASSLASGRYEQYF
v_call: TRBV7-2; d_call: TRBD2; clone_size: NA; j_call: TRBJ2-7; cdr3_nt: TGTGCCAGCAGCTTAGCGCTAGCGGGAGGCAAATACGAGCAGTACTTC; cdr3_aa: CASSLALAGGKYEQYF
v_call: TRBV27; d_call: TRBD1; clone_size: NA; j_call: TRBJ2-1; cdr3_nt: TGTGCCAGCAGTTTCCGGGACAGGGAAGGCGAGCAGTTCTTC; cdr3_aa: CASSFRDREGEQFF
v_call: TRBV7-9; d_call: TRBD1; clone_size: NA; j_call: TRBJ1-4; cdr3_nt: TGTGCCAGCAGCCCGCTAGGGACAGGGGTTGAAAAACTGTTTTTT; cdr3_aa: CASSPLGTGVEKLFF